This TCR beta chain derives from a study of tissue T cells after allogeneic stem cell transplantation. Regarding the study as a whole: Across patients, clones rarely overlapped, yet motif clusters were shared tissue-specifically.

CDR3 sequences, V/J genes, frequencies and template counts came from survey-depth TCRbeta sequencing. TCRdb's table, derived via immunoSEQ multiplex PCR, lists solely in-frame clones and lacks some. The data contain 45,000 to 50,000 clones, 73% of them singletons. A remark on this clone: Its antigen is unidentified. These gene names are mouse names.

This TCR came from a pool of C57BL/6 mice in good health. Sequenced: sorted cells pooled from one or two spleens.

CDR3 sequence: CASSYQGSAETLYF. The part of the CDR3 DNA that was read is TGTGCAAGCAGCTACCAGGGTAGTGCAGAAACGCTGTAT. This chain links TRBV16 with TRBJ2-3; weak D call: TRBD1 (5 bases). With the read ending 1 residue before the CDR3 end, the germline J gene is used to fill in that end. Germline CDR1 and CDR2: SGHSA and FRNQAP. The CDR3 loop spans 14 amino acids. With 4 bases removed from V and 0 bases from J, the gap between germline ends came to 8 bases.